This TCR beta chain was recovered during a study of blood T cells in healthy people across ages (dated by TCRdb to 2015 to 2017). Background on the whole study: In model experiments, roughly one uniquely barcoded TCR beta cDNA molecule per two T cells was captured by template switching. The study measured age-related changes in TCR beta repertoire diversity using deep sequencing normalized with unique cDNA molecular identifiers. Four age groups were formed from the donors: young (average roughly 15 years), middle-aged (approximately 40), aged (62) and long-lived (about 80). To avoid experimental bias, donors of different ages were randomly spread across the sequencing lanes. The study analyzed two additional independent replicas of 1 million unique cDNA reads from the same blood draw for two donors, one aged 18 to 30 and one aged 80 or older.

The germline V gene (reference sequence) sets CDR1 to SEHNR and CDR2 to FQNEAQ. From the cysteine through the phenylalanine, the CDR3 covers 15 amino acids. Only the CDR3 region is kept as DNA, spanning 45 bases read in frame from base 1. V and J are truncated by 0 bases and 7 bases respectively, leaving an intervening sequence of 15 bases. The library was obtained by 5' RACE. Sequencing relied on an Illumina HiSeq 2500. A second PCR of roughly 7 to 12 cycles was run with a J-beta primer mix and a sample-barcoded 5' primer. A template-switch 5' adaptor carrying 12 random nucleotides introduced a unique molecular identifier onto each TCR beta cDNA molecule. Each sample yielded at least 3 million CDR3-containing paired-end reads. First-strand cDNA was synthesized from all RNA with the Mint cDNA synthesis kit, primed by a TRBC-specific oligonucleotide. All cDNA was treated with uracil-DNA glycosylase and then went through a first 18-cycle PCR with the universal primers M1SS and BC2_uni_R. The published analysis was carried out like this. Normalization of each sample was performed by random selection of 1 million high-quality reads, each carrying a distinct molecular identifier. Reads sharing molecular identifiers were discarded rather than binned into consensus sequences. MiTCR, set to a Q25 quality threshold and the strictest error-elimination algorithm, was used for CDR3 identification, clonotype clustering and error correction. A nonparametric unseen species model with Euler transformation was used to estimate a lower bound on total TCR beta diversity. TCRdb took the public reads, trimmed them with fastp at Q25, ran MiXCR for clone calling and kept in-frame beta chains. Here each entry gathers all rows of one CDR3 protein and keeps the most common genes and DNA. What appears here as the V and J calls and clone size reflects TCRdb's work, not the paper's. The sample yields 1,500,000 or so distinct CDR3 sequences; around 59% were counted once. The ten largest clones take up over 5.5% of the sample.

Points on this clonotype: The antigen it recognizes is unknown. No clone much larger than this one lies a single base away; base qualities are absent.

Broad study findings and their caveats: Because the CMV infection status of the donors was unknown, age-related changes in expanded clonotypes may potentially have been confounded. Observed TCR beta diversity correlated strongly with the percentage of naive T cells measured by flow cytometry. Conclusive comparison of naive and antigen-experienced compartments was prevented by the profiling of bulk unsorted PBMCs. Compared with the aged group, the long-lived group had more naive CD4+ T cells, fewer expanded clones and increased TCR diversity, a pattern suggesting age selection. Observed TCR beta diversity per million T cells fell roughly linearly with age, and a significant reduction was already apparent by age roughly 40. Estimates of total diversity based on one million sequenced T cells were considered lower bounds and underestimates.

Donors were around 37 systemically healthy Caucasian individuals from Russia aged 6 to 90 years. Each donor gave ten milliliters of peripheral blood, collected into EDTA-treated Vacutainer tubes. Ficoll-Paque density-gradient centrifugation was used to isolate PBMCs, with at least 6.5 million per sample. Total RNA, at least 5 micrograms per sample, was extracted from PBMCs with Trizol reagent. For every donor, an aliquot of PBMCs went through flow cytometry to measure the percentages of naive CD45RAhigh/CD27high T cells. This TCR was sampled from a man younger than 35 in good health. The rearranged segments are TRBV7-9 and TRBJ2-5, with the D segment possibly TRBD1 or TRBD2, each aligning over 5 bases. The sample consisted of blood. The CDR3 amino acid sequence is: CASSLAGTLLRTQYF. At the DNA level, the sequence is TGTGCCAGCAGCTTAGCAGGGACCCTACTTCGGACCCAGTACTTC. The full variable domain, with segments outside the CDR3 supplied by the reference TRBV7-9 and TRBJ2-5 proteins, appears as DTGVSQNPRHKITKRGQNVTFRCDPISEHNRLYWYRQTLGQGPEFLTYFQNEAQLEKSRLLSDRFSAERPKGSFSTLEIQRTEQGDSAMYLCASSLAGTLLRTQYFGPGTRLLVL.